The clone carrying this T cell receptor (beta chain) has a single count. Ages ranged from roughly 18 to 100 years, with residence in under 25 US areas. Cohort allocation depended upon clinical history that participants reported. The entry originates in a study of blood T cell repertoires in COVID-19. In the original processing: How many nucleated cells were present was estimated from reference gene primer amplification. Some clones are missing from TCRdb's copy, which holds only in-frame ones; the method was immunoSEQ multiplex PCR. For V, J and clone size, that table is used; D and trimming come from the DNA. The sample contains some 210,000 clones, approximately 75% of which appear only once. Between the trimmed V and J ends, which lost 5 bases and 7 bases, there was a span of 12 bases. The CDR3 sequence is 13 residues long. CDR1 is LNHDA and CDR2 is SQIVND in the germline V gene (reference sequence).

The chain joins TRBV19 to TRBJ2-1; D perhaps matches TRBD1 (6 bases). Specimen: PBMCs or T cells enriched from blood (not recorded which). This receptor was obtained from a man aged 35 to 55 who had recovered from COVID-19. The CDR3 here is CASSPQGTNEQFF. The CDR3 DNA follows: TGTGCCAGTAGTCCTCAGGGGACAAATGAGCAGTTCTTC. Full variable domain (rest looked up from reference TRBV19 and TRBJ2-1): DGGITQSPKYLFRKEGQNVTLSCEQNLNHDAMYWYRQDPGQGLRLIYYSQIVNDFQKGDIAEGYSVSREKKESFPLTVTSAQKNPTAFYLCASSPQGTNEQFFGPGTRLTVL.